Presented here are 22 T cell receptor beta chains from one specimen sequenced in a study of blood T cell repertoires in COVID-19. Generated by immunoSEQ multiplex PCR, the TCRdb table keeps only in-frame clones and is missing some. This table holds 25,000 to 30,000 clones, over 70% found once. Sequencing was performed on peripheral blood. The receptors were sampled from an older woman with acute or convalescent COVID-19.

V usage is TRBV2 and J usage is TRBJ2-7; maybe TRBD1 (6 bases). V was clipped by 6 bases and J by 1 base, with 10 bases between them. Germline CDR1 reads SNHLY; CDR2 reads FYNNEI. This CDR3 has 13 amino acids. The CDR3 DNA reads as TGTGCCAGCAGAAAACAGGGTTCCTACGAGCAGTACTTC. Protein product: CASRKQGSYEQYF.

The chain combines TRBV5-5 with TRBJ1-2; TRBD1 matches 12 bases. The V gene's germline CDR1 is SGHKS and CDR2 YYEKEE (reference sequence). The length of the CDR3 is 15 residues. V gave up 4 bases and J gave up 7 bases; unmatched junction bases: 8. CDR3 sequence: CASSIVGQGAFGYTF. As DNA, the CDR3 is TGTGCCAGCAGCATCGTGGGACAGGGGGCTTTTGGCTACACCTTC.

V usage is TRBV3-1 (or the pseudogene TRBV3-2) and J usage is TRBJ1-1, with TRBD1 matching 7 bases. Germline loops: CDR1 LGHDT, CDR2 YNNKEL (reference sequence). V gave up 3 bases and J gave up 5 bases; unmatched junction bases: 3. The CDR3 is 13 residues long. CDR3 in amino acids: CASSHRGRTEAFF. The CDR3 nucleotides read TGTGCCAGCAGCCACAGGGGGAGGACTGAAGCTTTCTTT.

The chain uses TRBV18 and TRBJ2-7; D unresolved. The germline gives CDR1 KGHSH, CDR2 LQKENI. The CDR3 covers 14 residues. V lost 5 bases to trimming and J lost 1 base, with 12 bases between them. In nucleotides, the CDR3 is TGTGCCAGCTCAGCCAACACAGATTCCTACGAGCAGTACTTC. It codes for CASSANTDSYEQYF.

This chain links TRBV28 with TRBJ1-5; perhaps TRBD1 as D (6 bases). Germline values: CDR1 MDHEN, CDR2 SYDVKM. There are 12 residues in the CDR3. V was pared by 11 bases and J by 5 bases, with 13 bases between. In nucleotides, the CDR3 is TGTGCCGTACAGGGCTCAGATCAGCCCCAGCATTTT. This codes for CAVQGSDQPQHF.

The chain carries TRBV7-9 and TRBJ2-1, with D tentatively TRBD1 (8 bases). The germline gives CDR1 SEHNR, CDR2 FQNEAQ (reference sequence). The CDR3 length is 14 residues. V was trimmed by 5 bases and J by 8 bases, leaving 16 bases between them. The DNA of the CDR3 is TGTGCCAGCAGCCTTACAGGGGGGGTTGATGAGCAGTTCTTC. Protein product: CASSLTGGVDEQFF.

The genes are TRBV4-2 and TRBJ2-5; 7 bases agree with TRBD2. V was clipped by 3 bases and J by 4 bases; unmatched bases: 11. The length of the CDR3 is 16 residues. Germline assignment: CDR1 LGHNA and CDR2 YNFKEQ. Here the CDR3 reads CASSQTPLGGGETQYF. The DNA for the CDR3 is TGTGCCAGCAGCCAGACGCCCCTGGGGGGGGGAGAGACCCAGTACTTC.

CDR3 DNA sequence: TGTGCCAGCAGTGAAAGTGGTAGCGAGGGCTACGAGCAGTACTTC. Translated, it gives CASSESGSEGYEQYF. The chain couples TRBV6-1 to TRBJ2-7; D might be TRBD2 (5 bases). Trimming took off 2 bases at V and 3 bases at J, with 14 bases between the two ends. The CDR3 is 15 residues long. The germline gives CDR1 MNHNS, CDR2 SASEGT.

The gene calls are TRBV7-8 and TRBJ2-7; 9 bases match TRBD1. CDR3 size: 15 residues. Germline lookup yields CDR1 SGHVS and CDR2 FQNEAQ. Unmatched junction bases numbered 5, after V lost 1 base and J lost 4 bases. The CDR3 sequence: CASSLGTGGRYEQYF. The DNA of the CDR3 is TGTGCCAGCAGCTTAGGAACAGGGGGCCGGTACGAGCAGTACTTC.

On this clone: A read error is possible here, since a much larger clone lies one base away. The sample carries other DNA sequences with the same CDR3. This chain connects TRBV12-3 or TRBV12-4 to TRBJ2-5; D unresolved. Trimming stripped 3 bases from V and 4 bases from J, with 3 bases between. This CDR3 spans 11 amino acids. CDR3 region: CASSFRETQYF. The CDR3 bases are TGTGCCAGCAGTTTCCGAGAGACCCAGTACTTC.

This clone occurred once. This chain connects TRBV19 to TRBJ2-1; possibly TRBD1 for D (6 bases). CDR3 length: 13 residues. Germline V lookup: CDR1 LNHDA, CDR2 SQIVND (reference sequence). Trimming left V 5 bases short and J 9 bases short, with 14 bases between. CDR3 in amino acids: CASSPQGYREQFF. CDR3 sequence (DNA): TGTGCCAGTAGTCCCCAGGGGTATCGTGAGCAGTTCTTC.

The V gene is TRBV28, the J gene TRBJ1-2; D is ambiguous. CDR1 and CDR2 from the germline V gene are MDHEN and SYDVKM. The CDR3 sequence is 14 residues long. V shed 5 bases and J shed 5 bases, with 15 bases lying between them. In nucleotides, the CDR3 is TGTGCCAGCAGTAAACGACGGTGGGCTTATGGCTACACCTTC. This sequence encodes CASSKRRWAYGYTF.

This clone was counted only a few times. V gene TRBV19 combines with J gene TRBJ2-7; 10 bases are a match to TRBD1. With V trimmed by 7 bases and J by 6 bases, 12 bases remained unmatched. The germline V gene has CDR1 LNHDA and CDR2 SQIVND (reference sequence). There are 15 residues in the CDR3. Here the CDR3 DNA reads TGTGCCAGTAAATTGGCCGGGACAGGGGTCGGCGAGCAGTACTTC. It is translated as CASKLAGTGVGEQYF.

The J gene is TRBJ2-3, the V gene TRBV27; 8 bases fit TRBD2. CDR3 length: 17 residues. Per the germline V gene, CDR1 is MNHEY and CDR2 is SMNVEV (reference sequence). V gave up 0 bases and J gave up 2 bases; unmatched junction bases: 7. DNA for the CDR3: TGTGCCAGCAGTTTATCGTTCCAGCGGGGGACCACAGATACGCAGTATTTT. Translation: CASSLSFQRGTTDTQYF.

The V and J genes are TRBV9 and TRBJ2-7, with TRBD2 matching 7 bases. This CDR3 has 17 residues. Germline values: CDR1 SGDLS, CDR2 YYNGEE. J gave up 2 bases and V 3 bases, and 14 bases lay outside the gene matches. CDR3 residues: CASSATVGLSGTYEQYF. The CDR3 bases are TGTGCCAGCAGCGCTACGGTAGGATTAAGCGGGACCTACGAGCAGTACTTC.

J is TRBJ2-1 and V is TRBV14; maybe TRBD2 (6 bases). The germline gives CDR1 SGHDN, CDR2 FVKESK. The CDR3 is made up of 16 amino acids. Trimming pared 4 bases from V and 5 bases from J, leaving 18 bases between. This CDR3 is CASSRNSGVGDNEQFF. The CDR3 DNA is TGTGCCAGCAGCCGTAATTCGGGGGTCGGGGACAATGAGCAGTTCTTC.

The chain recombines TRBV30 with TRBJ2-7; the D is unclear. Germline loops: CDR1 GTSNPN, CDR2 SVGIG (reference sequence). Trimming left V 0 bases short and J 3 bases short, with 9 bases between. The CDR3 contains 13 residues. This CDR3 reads CAWSVSLYYEQYF. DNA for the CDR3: TGTGCCTGGAGTGTAAGCCTCTACTACGAGCAGTACTTC.

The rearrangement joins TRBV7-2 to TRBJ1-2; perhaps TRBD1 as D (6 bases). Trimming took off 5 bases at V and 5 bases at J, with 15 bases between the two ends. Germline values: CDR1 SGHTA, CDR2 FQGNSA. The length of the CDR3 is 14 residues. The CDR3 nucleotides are TGTGCCAGCAGCCCGGGGGGGCTCGAGTATGGCTACACCTTC. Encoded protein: CASSPGGLEYGYTF.

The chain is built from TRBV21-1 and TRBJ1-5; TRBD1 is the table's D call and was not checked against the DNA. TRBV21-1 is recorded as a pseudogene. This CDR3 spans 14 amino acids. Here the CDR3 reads CASSKERGNQPQHF. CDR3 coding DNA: TGTGCCAGCAGCAAAGAAAGGGGAAATCAGCCCCAGCATTTT.

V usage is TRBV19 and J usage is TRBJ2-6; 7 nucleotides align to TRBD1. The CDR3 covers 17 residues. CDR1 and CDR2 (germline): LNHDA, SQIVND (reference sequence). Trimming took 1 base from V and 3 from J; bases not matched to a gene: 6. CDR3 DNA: TGTGCCAGTAGTATAGGGACAGGAAGAGTTGGGGCCAACGTCCTGACTTTC. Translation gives CASSIGTGRVGANVLTF. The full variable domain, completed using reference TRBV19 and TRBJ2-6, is DGGITQSPKYLFRKEGQNVTLSCEQNLNHDAMYWYRQDPGQGLRLIYYSQIVNDFQKGDIAEGYSVSREKKESFPLTVTSAQKNPTAFYLCASSIGTGRVGANVLTFGAGSRLTVL.

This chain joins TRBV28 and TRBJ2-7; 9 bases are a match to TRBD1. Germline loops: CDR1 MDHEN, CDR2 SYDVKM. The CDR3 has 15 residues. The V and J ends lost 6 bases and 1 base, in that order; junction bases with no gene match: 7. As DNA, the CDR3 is TGTGCCAGCAGCTTAATCGGGACAGGGTCCTACGAGCAGTACTTC. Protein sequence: CASSLIGTGSYEQYF.

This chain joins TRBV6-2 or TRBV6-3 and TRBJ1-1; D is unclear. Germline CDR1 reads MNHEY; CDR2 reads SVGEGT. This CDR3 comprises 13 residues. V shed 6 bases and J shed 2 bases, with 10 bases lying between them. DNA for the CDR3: TGTGCCAGCAGCTGGAGTGAAAACACTGAAGCTTTCTTT. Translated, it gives CASSWSENTEAFF.